This T cell receptor beta chain was obtained from a study of monozygotic twins with inflammatory bowel disease (dated by TCRdb to between 2019 and 2020). Notes on the research overall: A total of approximately 28 monozygotic twin pairs were included in the full study, comprising nine German pairs (four IBD-concordant, five IBD-discordant) and 19 IBD-discordant Danish pairs. Each individual had, on average, about 151 000 unique TCRalpha sequences and 181 000 unique TCRbeta sequences available for analysis. The search for disease-associated traits relied mainly on comparing IBD patients with their genetically identical healthy co-twins within discordant pairs. The investigation overall reported the following: The analysis was unable to tell apart different T cell subtypes. No difference in repertoire similarity was observed between concordant and discordant twins, possibly owing to limited statistical power. Fewer clonotypes were shared with other individuals by IBD patients than by healthy twins, most markedly in patients showing signs of disease activity. Because patients were on differing immunosuppressive treatments, the repertoires may have picked up extra background noise and inter-individual variability. A decrease in TCRbeta repertoire diversity, as measured by inverse Simpson index, was observed in IBD patients compared with their healthy co-twins. The results gave no support for a single strong signal or clonotype linked to IBD.

The CDR3, cysteine through phenylalanine, is 15 amino acids long. DNA is not recorded here. For CDR1 and CDR2, the germline V gene (reference sequence) lists DFQATT and SNEGSKA. As concerns this clonotype: Its target antigen remains unknown.

From each donor, an approximately 2.5 ml peripheral blood sample was drawn into PAXgene tubes and stored at -80 degrees C. Total RNA was isolated from whole blood with the PAXgene blood miRNA kit on an automated QIAcube, without T cell sorting. Deep TCRalpha and TCRbeta repertoire profiling with unique molecular barcoding was performed on peripheral blood of monozygotic twin pairs concordant or discordant for inflammatory bowel disease. Smoking habits were recorded for all twin pairs, and each individual was classified as a current, former or never smoker. Library preparation used 5' RACE. The input for every TCR library was roughly 4,000 ng of total RNA. For each sample, cDNA was synthesized in eight separate reactions using SMARTScribe reverse transcriptase. During cDNA synthesis, template switching introduced unique molecular identifiers that contained a 6-nucleotide sample barcode. TCRalpha and TCRbeta cDNA was amplified in two nested PCRs of about 16 and 10 cycles, and bead purification was carried out after each PCR. Before amplification, the cDNA was treated with uracil DNA-glycosylase and purified using the QIAquick PCR purification kit. In the second PCR, Illumina TruSeq-compatible adapters and sample-specific barcodes were added. Library quality and concentration were checked on TapeStation and Qubit, and libraries were pooled at around 5 ng each. Sequencing of the pooled libraries was done on an Illumina HiSeq2500 single-index Rapid Run using custom sequencing primers and 2 x 100 bp reads. The paper's processing steps were these. MiGEC version 1.2.6 was used for UMI-based consensus assembly to correct PCR and sequencing errors. MiXCR version 2.1.1 was used for V(D)J alignment, clonotype assembly and CDR3 extraction. Gene usage, clonotype sharing and MAIT/NKT TCR abundance were normalised by analysing the top 1000, 10 000 and 20 000 clonotypes per sample. After downsampling to 27 000 UMIs, diversity was calculated as the inverse Simpson index using the vegan R package. Statistical testing used paired Mann-Whitney U tests on the discordant twin pairs and applied Benjamini-Hochberg correction for multiple testing. TCRdb reprocessed the reads, so every CDR3 protein sequence counts as one entry and DNA is not shown. The authors' filters were not applied to this entry. For this sample, the table gives 150,000 to 200,000 distinct CDR3 sequences. The top ten constitute approximately 2.5% of the sample.

The receptor chain draws on TRBV20-1 and TRBJ2-5; TCRdb gives TRBD2 as the D gene, but with no DNA this cannot be confirmed. The sequence came from a human donor with ulcerative colitis or Crohn's disease, or a healthy co-twin of an affected twin (not recorded which). Sequencing input: blood. The CDR3: CSASPLAGEWGTQYF.